Listed here is a single T cell receptor (beta chain). Antigen specificity is unknown. Clones were sequenced by immunoSEQ multiplex PCR, and TCRdb holds only the in-frame ones, with some missing. The data contain under 150,000 clones, approximately 92% of them singletons. This specimen belongs to a study of T cell responses to AZD1222 COVID-19 vaccine. Study-wide points: After the peak T cell response, and only then, were repertoires sampled. Regions left unmutated in variants are reportedly the target of nearly half of spike-specific TCRs. Regions 160-218 and 743-854 dominated among vaccine-associated CD4 TCRs spanning spike. In a largely white British group with more females than males, clonal diversity was possibly underestimated.

Germline V gene lookup returns CDR1 SGHRS and CDR2 YFSETQ. With 0 bases clipped from V and 1 base from J, the junction kept 4 bases outside the gene matches. The CDR3 is 17 residues long. The V and J genes are TRBV5-1 and TRBJ2-2; 9 positions match TRBD2. This sequence was found in an adult who received the AZD1222 COVID-19 vaccine. This sample comprised peripheral blood, obtained 28 days after the second AZD1222 dose. The CDR3 DNA reads as TGCGCCAGCAGCTTGGAAGGTAGCGGGGGGAACACCGGGGAGCTGTTTTTT. Protein: CASSLEGSGGNTGELFF.